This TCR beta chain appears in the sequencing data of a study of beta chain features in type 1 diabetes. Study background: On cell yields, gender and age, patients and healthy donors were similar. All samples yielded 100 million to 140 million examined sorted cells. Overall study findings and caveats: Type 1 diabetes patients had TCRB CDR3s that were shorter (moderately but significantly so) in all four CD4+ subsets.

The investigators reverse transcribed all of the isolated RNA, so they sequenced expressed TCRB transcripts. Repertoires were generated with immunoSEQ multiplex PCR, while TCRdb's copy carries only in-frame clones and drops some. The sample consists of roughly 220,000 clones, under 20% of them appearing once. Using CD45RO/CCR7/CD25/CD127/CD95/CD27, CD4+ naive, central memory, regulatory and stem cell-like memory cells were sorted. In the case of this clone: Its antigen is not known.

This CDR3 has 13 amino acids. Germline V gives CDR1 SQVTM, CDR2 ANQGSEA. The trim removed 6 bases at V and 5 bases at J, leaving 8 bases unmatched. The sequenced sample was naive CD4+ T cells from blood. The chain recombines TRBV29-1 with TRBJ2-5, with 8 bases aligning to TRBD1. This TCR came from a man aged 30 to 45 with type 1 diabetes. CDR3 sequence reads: CSVRSGGPETQYF. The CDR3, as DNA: TGCAGCGTCAGGTCAGGGGGCCCGGAGACCCAGTACTTC.